The rows below give T cell receptor beta chains drawn from one sample of a study of shared clonotypes between healthy human individuals. Clones were sequenced by immunoSEQ multiplex PCR, and TCRdb holds only the in-frame ones, with some missing. Of about 2.3 million clones detected, 85% to 95% appear once; the ten largest clones hold roughly 0.34%. The specimen was naive CD4+ T cells from PBMCs. The receptors derive from a man younger than 35 in good health. Some clones in this sample may be carry-over from other donors' samples. CDR3s include the opening cysteine and the closing phenylalanine or tryptophan. The D gene is left open where the match is weak. Size is stated for part of the rows, as once, few or many counts, or as a class when the clone is expanded.

clone_size d_call j_call v_call cdr3_aa cdr3_nt
. . TRBJ1-2 TRBV4-3 CASSQALDGHYGYTF TGCGCCAGCAGCCAGGCGCTGGACGGACATTATGGCTACACCTTC
. . TRBJ2-6 TRBV28 CASSDRSSGANVLTF TGTGCCAGCAGTGACCGGAGCTCTGGGGCCAACGTCCTGACTTTC
once TRBD2 TRBJ2-2 TRBV7-3 CASSLTQRETGELFF TGTGCCAGCAGCTTAACTCAGCGGGAGACCGGGGAGCTGTTTTTT
. . TRBJ2-2 TRBV7-9 CASSLDSGTAYTGELFF TGTGCCAGCAGCTTAGACTCCGGGACCGCCTACACCGGGGAGCTGTTTTTT
. . TRBJ2-2 TRBV5-1 CASSPLEGGHTGELFF TGCGCCAGCAGCCCCCTAGAGGGGGGCCACACCGGGGAGCTGTTTTTT
. . TRBJ1-2 TRBV28 CASRMGLTYGYTF TGTGCCAGCAGGATGGGGCTAACCTATGGCTACACCTTC
. . TRBJ1-4 TRBV10-3 CAISPEVGGYNEKLFF TGTGCCATCAGTCCCGAGGTTGGTGGCTATAATGAAAAACTGTTTTTT
. TRBD2 TRBJ2-2 TRBV5-1 CASSLDGGGTGELFF TGCGCCAGCAGCTTGGATGGCGGGGGCACCGGGGAGCTGTTTTTT
once . TRBJ2-1 TRBV27 CASASSNLKGEQFF TGTGCCAGCGCCTCCTCGAACCTTAAGGGGGAGCAGTTCTTC
. TRBD1 TRBJ1-5 TRBV27 CASSLLEGAQPQHF TGTGCCAGCAGTTTATTGGAGGGGGCACAGCCCCAGCATTTT
. . TRBJ2-7 TRBV7-6 CASSLGPLSEQYF TGTGCCAGCAGCTTAGGCCCTTTGAGCGAGCAGTACTTC
. . TRBJ1-2 TRBV7-8 CASSLIDSYGYTF TGTGCCAGCAGCTTAATCGACAGCTATGGCTACACCTTC
. . TRBJ1-3 TRBV9 CASSVAWAHGNTIYF TGTGCCAGCAGCGTAGCTTGGGCGCACGGAAACACCATATATTTT
. . TRBJ1-5 TRBV18 CASSSADSNQPQHF TGTGCCAGCTCTAGTGCAGATAGCAATCAGCCCCAGCATTTT
. . TRBJ2-5 TRBV2 CASSGAGQETQYF TGTGCCAGCAGTGGGGCGGGTCAAGAGACCCAGTACTTC
. . TRBJ1-5 TRBV5-1 CASSPRGGSNQPQHF TGCGCCAGCAGTCCCCGGGGAGGAAGCAATCAGCCCCAGCATTTT
. TRBD2 TRBJ2-5 TRBV19 CASSIRSGTTETQYF TGTGCCAGTAGTATTCGGTCCGGGACTACGGAGACCCAGTACTTC
. . TRBJ1-1 TRBV30 CAWSVQRVLNTEAFF TGTGCCTGGAGTGTACAACGGGTCCTAAACACTGAAGCTTTCTTT
. . TRBJ1-4 TRBV25-1 CASSDARGNEKLFF TGTGCCAGCAGTGACGCACGGGGAAATGAAAAACTGTTTTTT
once . TRBJ1-1 TRBV20-1 CSARSLLEAFF TGCAGTGCTAGATCGTTACTTGAAGCTTTCTTT
. . TRBJ2-5 TRBV9 CASSPKSKGMETQYF TGTGCCAGCAGCCCCAAATCAAAGGGAATGGAGACCCAGTACTTC
once . TRBJ1-1 TRBV5-1 CASSDGNPNTEAFF TGCGCCAGCAGCGATGGGAATCCGAACACTGAAGCTTTCTTT
. . TRBJ2-7 TRBV10-3 CAIRKRGGEESYEQYF TGTGCCATCAGAAAACGCGGGGGCGAAGAATCCTACGAGCAGTACTTC
. . TRBJ2-6 TRBV29-1 CSVDSGDPSSGANVLTF TGCAGCGTTGATTCGGGGGACCCGTCCTCTGGGGCCAACGTCCTGACTTTC
. TRBD1 TRBJ1-6 TRBV7-6 CASSLVTGQGIGASYNSPLHF TGTGCCAGCAGCTTAGTAACCGGACAGGGGATTGGAGCTTCCTATAATTCACCCCTCCACTTT
. . TRBJ2-7 TRBV28 CASTRQLPYEQYF TGTGCCAGCACAAGACAGCTCCCCTACGAGCAGTACTTC
. . TRBJ2-3 TRBV28 CASSLPLTGGNTQYF TGTGCCAGCAGCCTCCCCTTAACCGGAGGAAATACGCAGTATTTT
. TRBD2 TRBJ2-1 TRBV11-2 CASSLAGLGFYNEQFF TGTGCCAGCAGCTTAGCAGGACTAGGTTTCTACAATGAGCAGTTCTTC
. . TRBJ1-2 TRBV18 CASSPAPGGYGYTF TGTGCCAGCTCGCCGGCTCCGGGAGGCTATGGCTACACCTTC
. TRBD2 TRBJ2-1 TRBV28 CASSFSSGTSVHEQFF TGTGCCAGCAGTTTCTCCTCAGGGACTAGCGTCCATGAGCAGTTCTTC
once . TRBJ2-6 TRBV27 CASTFENSGANVLTF TGTGCCAGCACCTTCGAAAACTCTGGGGCCAACGTCCTGACTTTC
. . TRBJ2-5 TRBV30 CAWSPDGAGKTQYF TGTGCCTGGAGTCCGGACGGGGCCGGGAAGACCCAGTACTTC
once . TRBJ2-2 TRBV18 CASSRDYTGELFF TGTGCCAGCTCTCGAGACTACACCGGGGAGCTGTTTTTT
. TRBD1 TRBJ1-4 TRBV6-5 CASSYLQGGGEKLFF TGTGCCAGCAGTTACTTACAGGGGGGAGGTGAAAAACTGTTTTTT
. . TRBJ2-1 TRBV19 CASSMSLHRTFF TGTGCCAGTAGTATGTCCCTACACAGGACGTTCTTC
. . TRBJ1-5 TRBV28 CASREGGYSNQPQHF TGTGCCAGCAGGGAGGGGGGCTATAGCAATCAGCCCCAGCATTTT
once TRBD1 TRBJ1-4 TRBV7-2 CASSPRTGDRGLFF TGTGCCAGCAGCCCTCGGACAGGGGATCGGGGACTGTTTTTT
. . TRBJ1-2 TRBV19 CASSPPVGGRTF TGTGCCAGTAGCCCCCCGGTGGGTGGGCGAACCTTC
. TRBD1 TRBJ2-7 TRBV7-6 CASSQRDRGEQYF TGTGCCAGCAGCCAACGGGACAGGGGCGAGCAGTACTTC
. . TRBJ1-5 TRBV7-9 CASSHSRGQPQHF TGTGCCAGCAGCCATAGCAGGGGCCAGCCCCAGCATTTT
once TRBD1 TRBJ1-2 TRBV28 CATEPGQGYGYTF TGTGCCACCGAACCGGGACAGGGGTACGGCTACACCTTC
. . TRBJ2-5 TRBV6-6 CASSNRDPGTETQYF TGTGCCAGCAGTAACCGGGACCCGGGGACAGAGACCCAGTACTTC
. . TRBJ2-7 TRBV7-9 CASSTVLRSYEQYF TGTGCCAGCAGCACCGTACTAAGGTCCTACGAGCAGTACTTC
once . TRBJ1-1 TRBV27 CASRTDRFTGWAFF TGTGCCAGCAGGACAGACAGGTTCACTGGGTGGGCTTTCTTT
. TRBD2 TRBJ2-7 TRBV9 CASYRKGGCGRGAYEQYF TGTGCCAGCTACCGGAAAGGGGGTTGCGGGAGGGGAGCCTACGAGCAGTACTTC
. . TRBJ2-5 TRBV5-1 CASSSPGWRLPQETQYF TGCGCCAGCAGCTCACCAGGGTGGAGGCTCCCACAAGAGACCCAGTACTTC
. TRBD2 TRBJ2-1 TRBV6-1 CASREGLAGFNEQFF TGTGCCAGCAGAGAGGGACTAGCGGGGTTCAATGAGCAGTTCTTC
. . TRBJ2-5 TRBV7-9 CASSLAVDLQETQYF TGTGCCAGCAGCCTCGCGGTAGACTTACAAGAGACCCAGTACTTC
. TRBD2 TRBJ2-1 TRBV5-1 CASSIQTSGSGNEQFF TGCGCCAGCAGCATCCAGACTAGCGGGAGTGGTAATGAGCAGTTCTTC
. . TRBJ1-1 TRBV15 CATSRDKGRRTEAFF TGTGCCACCAGCAGAGATAAGGGGAGGCGTACTGAAGCTTTCTTT
. . TRBJ2-7 TRBV6-5 CASSYSIRYEQYF TGTGCCAGCAGTTACAGTATACGCTACGAGCAGTACTTC
. TRBD1 TRBJ2-1 TRBV7-9 CASSYRDRAYNEQFF TGTGCCAGCAGCTACCGGGACAGGGCCTACAATGAGCAGTTCTTC
. TRBD2 TRBJ2-7 TRBV6-5 CASRWSAGEQYEQYF TGTGCCAGCAGGTGGTCAGCGGGAGAGCAGTACGAGCAGTACTTC
once TRBD1 TRBJ1-3 TRBV9 CASSVGQGAGNTIYF TGTGCCAGCAGCGTGGGACAGGGGGCTGGAAACACCATATATTTT